This T cell receptor (beta chain) was sequenced in a study of CD8+ T cells in alopecia areata. Points on this clone: Its antigen is still unknown.

Regarding the study as a whole: Among patients, TCR sharing was less clear than in mice, a difference possibly due in part to HLA diversity in the patient population. In scalp, tofacitinib significantly decreased clonality and expanded CD8+ clones among the top 100.

The sample's treatment: oral pan-JAK inhibitor, 5-10 mg twice daily. Extraction and reverse transcription of RNA yielded cDNA as the sequencing template. Measured with immunoSEQ multiplex PCR; TCRdb has only the in-frame clones, and not every one. The data hold 150,000 or so clones, with about three fifths observed a single time. The receptor's source is a human donor with alopecia areata. Source: CD4+ T cells sorted from blood, taken at roughly week 58, from a patient treated with tofacitinib.

The chain's CDR3 is CAWDFQGGKYGYTF. The CDR3 DNA follows: TGTGCCTGGGACTTCCAGGGAGGGAAGTATGGCTACACCTTC. This chain connects TRBV30 to TRBJ1-2; D is possibly TRBD1 (5 bases). Germline assignment: CDR1 GTSNPN and CDR2 SVGIG (reference sequence). The V end was cut by 5 bases, the J end by 5 bases, with 18 bases between. CDR3 length equals 14 residues.